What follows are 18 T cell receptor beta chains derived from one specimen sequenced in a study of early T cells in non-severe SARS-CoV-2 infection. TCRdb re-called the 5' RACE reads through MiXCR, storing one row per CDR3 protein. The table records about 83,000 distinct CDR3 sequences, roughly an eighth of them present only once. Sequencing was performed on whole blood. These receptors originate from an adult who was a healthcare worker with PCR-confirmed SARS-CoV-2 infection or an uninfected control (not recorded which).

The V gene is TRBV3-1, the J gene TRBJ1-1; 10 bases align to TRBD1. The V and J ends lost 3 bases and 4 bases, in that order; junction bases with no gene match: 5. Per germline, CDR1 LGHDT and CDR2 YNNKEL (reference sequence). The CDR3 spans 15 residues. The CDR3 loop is CASSHGDRGGTEAFF. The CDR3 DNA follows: TGTGCCAGCAGCCACGGGGACAGGGGAGGCACTGAAGCTTTCTTT.

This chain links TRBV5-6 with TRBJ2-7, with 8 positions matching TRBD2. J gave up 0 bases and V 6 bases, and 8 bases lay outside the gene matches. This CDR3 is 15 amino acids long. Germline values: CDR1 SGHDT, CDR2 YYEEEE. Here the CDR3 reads CASTGGGRFSYEQYF. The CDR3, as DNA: TGTGCCAGCACCGGGGGCGGGAGGTTCTCCTACGAGCAGTACTTC.

The CDR3 here is CASSGTANTEAFF. For the CDR3, the DNA is TGTGCCAGCAGCGGGACAGCGAACACTGAAGCTTTCTTT. The V gene is TRBV6-1, the J gene TRBJ1-1, with 7 nucleotides matching TRBD1. The V and J ends lost 6 bases and 1 base, in that order; junction bases with no gene match: 2. This CDR3 spans 13 amino acids. The V gene's germline CDR1 is MNHNS and CDR2 SASEGT.

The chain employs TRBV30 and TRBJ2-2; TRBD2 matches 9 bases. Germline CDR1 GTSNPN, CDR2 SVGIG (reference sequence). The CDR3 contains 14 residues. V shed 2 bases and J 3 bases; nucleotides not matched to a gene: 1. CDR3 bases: TGTGCCTGGAGTAGACTAGCGGACACCGGGGAGCTGTTTTTT. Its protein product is CAWSRLADTGELFF.

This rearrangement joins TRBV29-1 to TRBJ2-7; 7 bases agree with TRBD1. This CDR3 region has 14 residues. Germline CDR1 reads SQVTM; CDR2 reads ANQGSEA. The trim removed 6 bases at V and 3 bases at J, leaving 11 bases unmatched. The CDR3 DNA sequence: TGCAGCGTCCGAACAGGGGATCGGGGCTACGAGCAGTACTTC. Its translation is CSVRTGDRGYEQYF.

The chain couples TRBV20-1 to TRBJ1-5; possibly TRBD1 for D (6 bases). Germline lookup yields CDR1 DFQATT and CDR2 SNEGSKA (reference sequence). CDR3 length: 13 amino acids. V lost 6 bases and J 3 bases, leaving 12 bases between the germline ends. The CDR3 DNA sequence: TGCAGTGCGTACGGACAGAACAATCAGCCCCAGCATTTT. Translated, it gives CSAYGQNNQPQHF.

The CDR3 coding sequence is TGCGCCAGCAGCAGAGGACTAGCGGCCCTTTGGGAGCAGTACTTC. It yields the protein CASSRGLAALWEQYF. This chain links TRBV5-1 with TRBJ2-7; 10 bases map to TRBD2. Germline V gives CDR1 SGHRS, CDR2 YFSETQ. V lost 4 bases, J lost 7 bases, and 11 bases stayed unmatched. The CDR3 length is 15 residues.

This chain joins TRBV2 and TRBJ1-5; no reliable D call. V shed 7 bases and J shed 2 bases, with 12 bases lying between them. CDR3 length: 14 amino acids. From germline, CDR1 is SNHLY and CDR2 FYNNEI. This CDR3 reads CASNAGAGNQPQHF. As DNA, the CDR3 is TGTGCCAGCAACGCGGGCGCGGGCAATCAGCCCCAGCATTTT. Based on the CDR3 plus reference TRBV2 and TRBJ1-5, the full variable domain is EPEVTQTPSHQVTQMGQEVILRCVPISNHLYFYWYRQILGQKVEFLVSFYNNEISEKSEIFDDQFSVERPDGSNFTLKIRSTKLEDSAMYFCASNAGAGNQPQHFGDGTRLSIL.

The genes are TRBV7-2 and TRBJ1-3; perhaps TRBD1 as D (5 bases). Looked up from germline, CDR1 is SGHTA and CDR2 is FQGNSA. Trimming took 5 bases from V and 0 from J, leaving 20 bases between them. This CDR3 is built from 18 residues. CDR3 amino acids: CASSPAGAVQISGNTIYF. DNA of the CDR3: TGTGCCAGCAGCCCCGCTGGGGCAGTCCAGATCTCTGGAAACACCATATATTTT.

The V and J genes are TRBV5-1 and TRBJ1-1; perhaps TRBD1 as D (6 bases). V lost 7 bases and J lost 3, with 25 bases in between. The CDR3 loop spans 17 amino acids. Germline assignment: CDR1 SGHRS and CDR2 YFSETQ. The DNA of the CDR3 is TGCGCCAGCTCCTTGAGGGGGGACGCAGCCCTATACACTGAAGCTTTCTTT. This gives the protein CASSLRGDAALYTEAFF.

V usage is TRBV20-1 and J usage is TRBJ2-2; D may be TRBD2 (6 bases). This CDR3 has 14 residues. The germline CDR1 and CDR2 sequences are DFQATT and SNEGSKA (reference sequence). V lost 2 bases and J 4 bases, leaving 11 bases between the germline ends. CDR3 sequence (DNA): TGCAGTGCTAGATTTAGCGGAGGCACCGGGGAGCTGTTTTTT. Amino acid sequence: CSARFSGGTGELFF.

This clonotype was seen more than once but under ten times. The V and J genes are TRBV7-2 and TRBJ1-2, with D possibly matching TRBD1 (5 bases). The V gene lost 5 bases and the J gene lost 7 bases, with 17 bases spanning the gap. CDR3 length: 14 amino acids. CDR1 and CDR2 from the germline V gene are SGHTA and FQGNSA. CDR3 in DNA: TGTGCCAGCAGCCCCCGGTGGGGGGAGGGTGGCTACACCTTC. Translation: CASSPRWGEGGYTF.

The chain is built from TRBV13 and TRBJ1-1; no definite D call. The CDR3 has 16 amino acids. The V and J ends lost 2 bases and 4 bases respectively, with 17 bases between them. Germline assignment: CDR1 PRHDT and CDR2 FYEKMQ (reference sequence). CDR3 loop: CASSLNVRHGSTEAFF. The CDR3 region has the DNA TGTGCCAGCAGCTTAAATGTTCGACACGGTAGCACTGAAGCTTTCTTT.

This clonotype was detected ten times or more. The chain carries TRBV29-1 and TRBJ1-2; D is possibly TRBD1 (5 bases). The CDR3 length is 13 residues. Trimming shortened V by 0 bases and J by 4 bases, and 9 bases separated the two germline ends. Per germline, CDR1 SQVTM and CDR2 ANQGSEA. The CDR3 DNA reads TGCAGCGTTGAAGATCGGACAAGCTATGGCTACACCTTC. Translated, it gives CSVEDRTSYGYTF. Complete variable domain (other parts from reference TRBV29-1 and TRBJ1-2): SAVISQKPSRDICQRGTSLTIQCQVDSQVTMMFWYRQQPGQSLTLIATANQGSEATYESGFVIDKFPISRPNLTFSTLTVSNMSPEDSSIYLCSVEDRTSYGYTFGSGTRLTVV.

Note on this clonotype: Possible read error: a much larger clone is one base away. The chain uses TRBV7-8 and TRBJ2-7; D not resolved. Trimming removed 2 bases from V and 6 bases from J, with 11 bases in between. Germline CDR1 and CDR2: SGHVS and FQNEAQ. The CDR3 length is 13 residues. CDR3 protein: CASSLRSEFEQYF. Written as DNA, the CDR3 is TGTGCCAGCAGCTTAAGGTCAGAGTTCGAGCAGTACTTC.

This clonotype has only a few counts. The chain's CDR3 is CASSLPTLAGAPRNEQFF. CDR3 coding DNA: TGTGCCAGCAGCCTCCCTACACTAGCGGGCGCCCCTCGGAATGAGCAGTTCTTC. V is TRBV6-2 or TRBV6-3 and J is TRBJ2-1, with 9 bases that match TRBD2. Germline V gives CDR1 MNHEY, CDR2 SVGEGT. CDR3 length: 18 residues. The J segment lost 7 bases and the V segment lost 6 bases, leaving 19 bases of the junction unmatched.

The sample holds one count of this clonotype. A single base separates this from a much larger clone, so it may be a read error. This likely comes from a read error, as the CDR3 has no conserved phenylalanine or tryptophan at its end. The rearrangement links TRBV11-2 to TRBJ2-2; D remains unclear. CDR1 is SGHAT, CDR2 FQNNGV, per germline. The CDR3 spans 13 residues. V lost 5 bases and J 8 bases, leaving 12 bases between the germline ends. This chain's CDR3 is CASSPHGVGELFI. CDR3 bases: TGTGCCAGCAGCCCCCATGGGGTGGGGGAGCTGTTTATT.

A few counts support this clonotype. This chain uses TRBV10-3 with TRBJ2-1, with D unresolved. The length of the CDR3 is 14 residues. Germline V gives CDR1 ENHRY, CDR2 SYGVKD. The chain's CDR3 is CASQKMDLDNEQFF. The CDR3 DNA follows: TGTGCATCTCAAAAGATGGACCTAGACAATGAGCAGTTCTTC.